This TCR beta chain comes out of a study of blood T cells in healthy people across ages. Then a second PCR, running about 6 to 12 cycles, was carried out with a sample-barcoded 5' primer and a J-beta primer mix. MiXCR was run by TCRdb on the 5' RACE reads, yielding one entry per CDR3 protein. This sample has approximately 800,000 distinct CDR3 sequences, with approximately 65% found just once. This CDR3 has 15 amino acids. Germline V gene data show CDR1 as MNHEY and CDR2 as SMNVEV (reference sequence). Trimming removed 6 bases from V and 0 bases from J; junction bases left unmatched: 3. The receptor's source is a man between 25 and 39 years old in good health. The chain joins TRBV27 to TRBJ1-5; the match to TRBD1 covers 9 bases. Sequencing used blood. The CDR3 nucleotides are TGTGCCAGCAGAAGACAGGGGGATAGCAATCAGCCCCAGCATTTT. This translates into CASRRQGDSNQPQHF.